Each of the 27 T cell receptor beta chains below was sequenced from the same sample in a study of shared clonotypes between healthy human individuals. Generated by immunoSEQ multiplex PCR, the TCRdb table keeps only in-frame clones and is missing some. The repertoire holds about 2.4 million clones, with around 94% as singletons. What was sequenced was naive CD4+ T cells sorted from blood. Subset denoted: CD45RA+ positively selected. These receptors were obtained from a man between 18 and 29 years old in good health.

As concerns this clone: Other DNA sequences in the sample encode the same CDR3. V gene TRBV6-5 combines with J gene TRBJ1-6; unclear D gene. The CDR3 extends over 14 amino acids. CDR1 is MNHEY, CDR2 SVGAGI, per germline. Trimming left V 2 bases short and J 5 bases short, with 7 bases between. The CDR3 sequence is CASSYRQDNSPLHF. CDR3 coding DNA: TGTGCCAGCAGTTACAGGCAAGATAATTCACCCCTCCACTTT.

The chain carries TRBV30 and TRBJ2-2; D ambiguous. V lost 4 bases, J lost 4 bases, and 13 bases lay in between. The CDR3 has 14 residues. In germline, CDR1 is GTSNPN, CDR2 SVGIG (reference sequence). The CDR3 nucleotides read TGTGCCTGGATGGGGAACTCTTTCACCGGGGAGCTGTTTTTT. It is translated as CAWMGNSFTGELFF.

The CDR3 loop reads CASSSTGGNTIYF. CDR3 coding DNA: TGTGCCAGCAGCTCGACAGGGGGAAACACCATATATTTT. The chain employs TRBV5-4 and TRBJ1-3, with 7 bases lining up with TRBD1. Germline values: CDR1 SGHNT, CDR2 YYREEE (reference sequence). The V gene end was trimmed by 3 bases and the J gene end by 4 bases; junction bases not matched to a gene: 1. This CDR3 contains 13 residues.

This chain joins TRBV2 and TRBJ1-1; no firm D call. In germline, CDR1 is SNHLY, CDR2 FYNNEI. The CDR3 spans 15 residues. V was clipped by 6 bases and J by 0 bases, with 14 bases between them. The CDR3 protein is CASRAQVLMNTEAFF. The DNA of the CDR3 is TGTGCCAGCAGAGCGCAGGTGCTCATGAACACTGAAGCTTTCTTT.

The CDR3 reads CSVGLGQGYTDTQYF. As DNA, the CDR3 is TGCAGCGTTGGTTTAGGACAGGGGTATACAGATACGCAGTATTTT. The rearrangement links TRBV29-1 to TRBJ2-3; 9 bases match TRBD1. V trimming: 4 bases; J trimming: 3 bases; junction bases outside the gene matches: 8. The germline V gene has CDR1 SQVTM and CDR2 ANQGSEA. This CDR3 has 15 residues.

The count of this clone is one. The V and J genes are TRBV15 and TRBJ2-7; TRBD1 is a possible D gene (7 bases). The CDR3 runs 15 residues. The V gene lost 3 bases and the J gene lost 5 bases, with 17 bases spanning the gap. Germline values: CDR1 LNHNV, CDR2 YYDKDF (reference sequence). This chain's CDR3 is CATSSLNRGGNEQYF. DNA for the CDR3: TGTGCCACCAGCAGCCTTAACAGGGGAGGCAACGAGCAGTACTTC.

This sequence joins TRBV10-2 and TRBJ2-7; D may correspond to TRBD1 or TRBD2 (5 bases each). Trimming shortened V by 6 bases and J by 0 bases, and 12 bases separated the two germline ends. In germline, CDR1 is WSHSY, CDR2 SAAADI. This CDR3 is 14 amino acids long. CDR3 amino acids: CASSEGRFSYEQYF. As DNA, the CDR3 is TGCGCCAGCAGCGAGGGGAGATTCTCCTACGAGCAGTACTTC.

This rearrangement joins TRBV6-5 to TRBJ1-1; tentative D call: TRBD1 (5 bases). CDR1 and CDR2 (germline): MNHEY, SVGAGI. This CDR3 is built from 14 residues. V lost 6 bases and J 1 base, leaving 12 bases between the germline ends. CDR3 coding DNA: TGTGCCAGCAGAAGGGACGGGGCGAACACTGAAGCTTTCTTT. It codes for CASRRDGANTEAFF.

CDR3 sequence reads: CASSIGPGVDTEAFF. CDR3 nucleotide sequence: TGTGCCAGTAGTATAGGTCCAGGGGTCGACACTGAAGCTTTCTTT. V and J are TRBV19 and TRBJ1-1; the D gene is possibly TRBD1 (6 bases). Per the germline V gene, CDR1 is LNHDA and CDR2 is SQIVND (reference sequence). V lost 1 base, J lost 3 bases, and 12 bases lay in between. The CDR3 is made up of 15 amino acids.

The gene calls are TRBV18 and TRBJ1-4, with D uncertain. Germline V gene lookup returns CDR1 KGHSH and CDR2 LQKENI. Trimming cost V 5 bases and J 6 bases, with 13 bases left between them. The CDR3 is 14 residues long. Here the CDR3 reads CASSERRADEKLFF. For the CDR3, the DNA is TGTGCCAGCTCAGAGCGAAGAGCGGATGAAAAACTGTTTTTT.

The chain employs TRBV9 and TRBJ2-7; tentative D call: TRBD2 (5 bases). Germline V gene data show CDR1 as SGDLS and CDR2 as YYNGEE. Between the trimmed V and J ends, which lost 4 bases and 0 bases, there was a span of 11 bases. The CDR3 totals 14 residues. CDR3 sequence (DNA): TGTGCCAGCAGCCCCTATCTAGCCTCCTACGAGCAGTACTTC. Protein sequence: CASSPYLASYEQYF.

The chain combines TRBV7-9 with TRBJ1-2; D remains ambiguous. Trimming took off 5 bases at V and 7 bases at J, with 14 bases between the two ends. The germline gives CDR1 SEHNR, CDR2 FQNEAQ (reference sequence). This CDR3 region has 13 residues. The CDR3 region has the DNA TGTGCCAGCAGCCCCCGGGAAGGGAGTGGCTACACCTTC. Amino acid sequence: CASSPREGSGYTF.

Regarding this clone: In the same sample, other DNA sequences code for this CDR3. The gene calls are TRBV7-9 and TRBJ1-1; D gene uncertain. The CDR3 is made up of 12 amino acids. Germline lookup yields CDR1 SEHNR and CDR2 FQNEAQ (reference sequence). Trimming cost V 5 bases and J 0 bases, with 4 bases left between them. The CDR3 DNA follows: TGTGCCAGCAGCCCGATGAACACTGAAGCTTTCTTT. Encoded protein: CASSPMNTEAFF.

The chain uses TRBV10-1 and TRBJ1-1, with no clear D. Per the germline V gene, CDR1 is WNHNN and CDR2 is SYGVQD (reference sequence). With 2 bases removed from V and 6 bases from J, the gap between germline ends came to 10 bases. The CDR3 is 13 residues long. CDR3 bases: TGCGCCAGCAGTGAGGGCGGCCTCCCTGAAGCTTTCTTT. Translation: CASSEGGLPEAFF.

The chain is built from TRBV5-1 and TRBJ1-1; 7 nucleotides line up with TRBD1. V lost 4 bases, J lost 7 bases, and 7 bases stayed unmatched. This CDR3 contains 13 residues. Germline CDR1 reads SGHRS; CDR2 reads YFSETQ. The CDR3 reads CASSPGQPLEAFF. For the CDR3, the DNA is TGCGCCAGCAGCCCGGGACAGCCCCTTGAAGCTTTCTTT.

This clone was found once. The genes are TRBV9 and TRBJ2-2, with 9 nucleotides matching TRBD1. From germline, CDR1 is SGDLS and CDR2 YYNGEE. With 4 bases clipped from V and 3 bases from J, the junction kept 7 bases outside the gene matches. CDR3 length: 16 amino acids. The CDR3: CASSLTGGADTGELFF. The CDR3 nucleotides read TGTGCCAGCAGCCTAACAGGGGGCGCGGACACCGGGGAGCTGTTTTTT.

The chain has TRBV5-1 and TRBJ2-7, with TRBD2 matching over 13 bases. This CDR3 is 15 amino acids long. Germline-derived CDR1 and CDR2 are SGHRS and YFSETQ. V was pared by 3 bases and J by 7 bases, with 7 bases of the junction left unmatched. CDR3 region: CASSSGTSGIFEQYF. The CDR3 DNA follows: TGCGCCAGCAGCTCCGGGACTAGCGGGATCTTTGAGCAGTACTTC.

The rearrangement joins TRBV7-9 to TRBJ2-1; 9 nucleotides align to TRBD2. CDR1 and CDR2 from the germline V gene are SEHNR and FQNEAQ (reference sequence). The junction had 13 bases not matched to a gene; V was cut back by 5 bases and J by 5 bases. The CDR3 extends over 17 amino acids. CDR3 nucleotide sequence: TGTGCCAGCAGCCACGCCCGGCGGGGGGGTTTGGACAATGAGCAGTTCTTC. Translation: CASSHARRGGLDNEQFF.

The rearrangement uses TRBV28 and TRBJ2-7; D is perhaps TRBD1 or TRBD2 (6 bases each). Germline-derived CDR1 and CDR2 are MDHEN and SYDVKM. The CDR3 consists of 14 residues. Trimming took off 9 bases at V and 1 base at J, with 16 bases between the two ends. CDR3 sequence reads: CASGGGLSSYEQYF. The CDR3 DNA sequence: TGTGCCAGTGGTGGGGGGCTCAGTTCCTACGAGCAGTACTTC.

This clone showed up just once. The V call is TRBV11-2, the J call TRBJ2-1; D not resolved. V was cut by 3 bases and J by 10 bases, with 13 bases left in between. The CDR3 contains 13 residues. Germline assignment: CDR1 SGHAT and CDR2 FQNNGV. This CDR3 reads CASSFITLQEQFF. DNA of the CDR3: TGTGCCAGCAGCTTTATCACCCTTCAGGAGCAGTTCTTC.

The J gene is TRBJ2-5, the V gene TRBV18, with D tentatively TRBD2 (5 bases). The germline V gene has CDR1 KGHSH and CDR2 LQKENI. This CDR3 spans 15 amino acids. Trimming removed 0 bases from V and 1 base from J, with 9 bases in between. As DNA, the CDR3 is TGTGCCAGCTCACCACCGTTGAGGGTCCAAGAGACCCAGTACTTC. Its translation is CASSPPLRVQETQYF.

The chain links TRBV7-2 to TRBJ2-7, with D uncertain. CDR3 length: 16 residues. The germline gives CDR1 SGHTA, CDR2 FQGNSA. V was clipped by 5 bases and J by 1 base, with 18 bases between them. In DNA form, the CDR3 reads TGTGCCAGCAGCCCCCACAGATCCTCGAGTTCCTACGAGCAGTACTTC. Protein: CASSPHRSSSSYEQYF.

This clone was recorded once. J is TRBJ2-7 and V is TRBV6-1; TRBD1 or TRBD2 may be the D gene (7 bases each). The V end lost 2 bases, the J end lost 3 bases, and 26 bases lay between the germline ends. Germline CDR1 MNHNS, CDR2 SASEGT. The CDR3 totals 19 residues. The CDR3 region is CASSEKVPGGGLLGYEQYF. The CDR3 bases are TGTGCCAGCAGTGAAAAGGTCCCAGGGGGGGGGTTATTGGGCTACGAGCAGTACTTC.

This clone was counted a single time. The chain recombines TRBV9 with TRBJ2-1, with 9 bases fitting TRBD1. CDR1 is SGDLS, CDR2 YYNGEE, per germline. The CDR3 runs to 17 residues. V shed 4 bases and J 5 bases; nucleotides not matched to a gene: 13. In DNA form, the CDR3 reads TGTGCCAGCAGCTCACGACCCGGGACAGGGAAGGACAATGAGCAGTTCTTC. Protein sequence: CASSSRPGTGKDNEQFF.

The rearrangement uses TRBV2 and TRBJ1-5; D is uncertain. The CDR3 is 14 amino acids. The V gene's germline CDR1 is SNHLY and CDR2 FYNNEI. V lost 1 base and J lost 3, with 7 bases in between. The CDR3 region has the DNA TGTGCCAGCAGTGAAGGGAGATTCAATCAGCCCCAGCATTTT. The encoded protein is CASSEGRFNQPQHF.

The CDR3 DNA reads TGTGCCAGCACCTCTCGCCCGGGGTTCTCCTACGAGCAGTACTTC. This codes for CASTSRPGFSYEQYF. The rearrangement joins TRBV27 to TRBJ2-5; weak D call: TRBD2 (5 bases). TRBJ2-7 explains the end of the DNA better; the J call may be wrong. The CDR3 sequence is 15 residues long. CDR1 is MNHEY and CDR2 is SMNVEV in the germline V gene (reference sequence).

The chain joins TRBV5-1 to TRBJ2-5; 8 nucleotides align to TRBD1. The CDR3 has 14 amino acids. Looked up from germline, CDR1 is SGHRS and CDR2 is YFSETQ. After removal of 5 bases from V and 5 bases from J, the junction contained 8 bases not matched to a gene. Here the CDR3 reads CASRDRAVHETQYF. CDR3 sequence (DNA): TGCGCCAGCAGGGACAGGGCGGTCCACGAGACCCAGTACTTC.